Only one count was recorded for the clone carrying this T cell receptor beta chain. Its target is unknown. This entry belongs to a study of CD8 T cells in Susac syndrome. Findings of the study overall: The relatively small number of individuals in the TCR sequencing and HLA analysis was acknowledged by the study.

CD8+ and CD4+ T cells from blood underwent TCR beta sequencing, which was carried out in a high-throughput format. TEMRA cells were FACS-enriched, with CD8+ and CD4+ T cells isolated negatively. Random hexamers were used to reverse transcribe about 0.45 to 1 ug of RNA. Multiplex immunoSEQ PCR targeted 54 Vbeta and 13 Jbeta TCR beta segments. In TCRdb, the immunoSEQ multiplex PCR reads were re-called with MiXCR into one record per CDR3 protein. The sample yields approximately 150,000 distinct CDR3 sequences, 85% to 95% seen once. Per the germline V gene, CDR1 is MNHNY and CDR2 is SVGAGI (reference sequence). V trimming: 2 bases; J trimming: 2 bases; junction bases outside the gene matches: 4. CDR3 size: 15 residues.

The sample comprised CD4+ T cells from PBMCs. The clonotype originates from a human donor in good health. This sequence joins TRBV6-6 and TRBJ2-7; 9 bases match TRBD1. This CDR3 is CASSYGDRVTYEQYF. DNA of the CDR3: TGTGCCAGCAGTTACGGGGACAGGGTAACCTACGAGCAGTACTTC.